This is a list of T cell receptor beta chains from one sample in a study of CD4+ T cells in melanoma. TCRdb's table, derived via immunoSEQ multiplex PCR, lists solely in-frame clones and lacks some. Of over 130,000 clones in the sample, 80% to 95% were seen once. The receptor set was obtained from a human donor with melanoma. The CDR3 runs from the conserved cysteine through the conserved F or W. The D gene is left open where the match is weak. Clone size is given for some rows only: seen once, a few or many times, or a class if the clone is expanded.

d_gene: TRBD2; abundance: once; v_gene: TRBV5-1; j_gene: TRBJ2-1; CDR3nt: TGCGCCAGCAGCTTTAGCGGGGGGGAGGTCAATGAGCAGTTCTTC; CDR3aa: CASSFSGGEVNEQFF
d_gene: .; abundance: .; v_gene: TRBV2; j_gene: TRBJ2-1; CDR3nt: TGTGCCAGCAGACAGGGTTCCTACAATGAGCAGTTCTTC; CDR3aa: CASRQGSYNEQFF
d_gene: .; abundance: .; v_gene: TRBV5-1; j_gene: TRBJ1-1; CDR3nt: TGCGCCAGCAGCTTGGAGGTTCGTCAGTTGGCTTTCTTT; CDR3aa: CASSLEVRQLAFF
d_gene: .; abundance: .; v_gene: TRBV7-7; j_gene: TRBJ2-1; CDR3nt: TGTGCCAGCAGCTTCCGGGGGTACAATGAGCAGTTCTTC; CDR3aa: CASSFRGYNEQFF
d_gene: .; abundance: .; v_gene: TRBV5-5; j_gene: TRBJ2-2; CDR3nt: TGTGCCAGCAGCTCTATCGGGACTCCCAGGGAGCTGTTTTTT; CDR3aa: CASSSIGTPRELFF
d_gene: .; abundance: .; v_gene: TRBV2; j_gene: TRBJ1-5; CDR3nt: TGTGCCAGCAGTGGAAGACAGCGCGATCAGCCCCAGCATTTT; CDR3aa: CASSGRQRDQPQHF
d_gene: TRBD1; abundance: .; v_gene: TRBV4-1; j_gene: TRBJ1-5; CDR3nt: TGCGCCAGCAGCCTCTGGACAGGGGGGGATCAGCCCCAGCATTTT; CDR3aa: CASSLWTGGDQPQHF
d_gene: .; abundance: .; v_gene: TRBV4-1; j_gene: TRBJ1-5; CDR3nt: TGCGCCAGCAGCCAAGGGGCAGGAAAGAATCAGCCCCAGCATTTT; CDR3aa: CASSQGAGKNQPQHF
d_gene: .; abundance: .; v_gene: TRBV30; j_gene: TRBJ2-2; CDR3nt: TGTGCCTGGGGGCCCAACACCGGGGAGCTGTTTTTT; CDR3aa: CAWGPNTGELFF
d_gene: .; abundance: .; v_gene: TRBV30; j_gene: TRBJ1-2; CDR3nt: TGTGCCTGGAGTACAGGGACTAACTATGGCTACACCTTC; CDR3aa: CAWSTGTNYGYTF
d_gene: TRBD1; abundance: .; v_gene: TRBV30; j_gene: TRBJ1-4; CDR3nt: TGTGCCTGCCCGGGGACAGGGGGATTTCGGAAACTGTTTTTT; CDR3aa: CACPGTGGFRKLFF
d_gene: .; abundance: once; v_gene: TRBV9; j_gene: TRBJ2-1; CDR3nt: TGTGCCAGCAGCGTAGCGGGGGTCTACAATGAGCAGTTCTTC; CDR3aa: CASSVAGVYNEQFF
d_gene: .; abundance: .; v_gene: TRBV27; j_gene: TRBJ1-5; CDR3nt: TGTGCCAGCAGTTCCCAGGGGAACGATCAGCCCCAGCATTTT; CDR3aa: CASSSQGNDQPQHF